A selection of T cell receptor beta chains follows, all from one sample in a study of blood T cell repertoires in COVID-19. The repertoire was sequenced with immunoSEQ multiplex PCR; TCRdb's copy has only in-frame clones and lacks some. The sample holds 150,000 to 180,000 clones, roughly nine tenths seen once. The sample consisted of peripheral blood. The receptors stem from a man aged 50-60 years with acute or convalescent COVID-19. CDR3s include the opening cysteine and the closing phenylalanine or tryptophan. D genes are given only for firm matches. Clone size is stated in some rows and not others, as once, few, many or a class when expanded.

D gene,V gene,clone size,J gene,CDR3 DNA,CDR3 protein
-,TRBV29-1,once,TRBJ1-4,TGCAGCTGGACAGAAACAACTAATGAAAAACTGTTTTTT,CSWTETTNEKLFF
-,TRBV6-5,-,TRBJ2-2,TGTGCCAGCAGACCTACAGGGACGAACACCGGGGAGCTGTTTTTT,CASRPTGTNTGELFF
TRBD2,TRBV28,-,TRBJ2-5,TGTGCCAGCAGTTTAAGGGCTAGCGGGGGGGTAGAGACCCAGTACTTC,CASSLRASGGVETQYF
TRBD1,TRBV6-1,-,TRBJ1-4,TGTGCCAGCAGTGACGGGACAGCTAATGAAAAACTGTTTTTT,CASSDGTANEKLFF
-,TRBV28,-,TRBJ1-6,TGTGCCAGCAGTTTTGGCCCGACGGGAAGCTCCTATAATTCACCCCTCCACTTT,CASSFGPTGSSYNSPLHF
TRBD1,TRBV9,-,TRBJ1-2,TGTGCCAGCAGCTCGGCGGGACAGGCTAACTATGGCTACACCTTC,CASSSAGQANYGYTF
TRBD2,TRBV27,-,TRBJ2-1,TGTGCCAGCAGTTTTTTAACTAGCGGGAGCGGCAATGAGCAGTTCTTC,CASSFLTSGSGNEQFF
-,TRBV11-2,-,TRBJ1-6,TGTGCCAGCAGCTTTCTTGGGATCGGGGATTCACCCCTCCACTTT,CASSFLGIGDSPLHF
TRBD1,TRBV5-1,-,TRBJ2-5,TGCGCCAGCAGCTGGGGAGGCAGGGGGCCGGAGACCCAGTACTTC,CASSWGGRGPETQYF
-,TRBV19,-,TRBJ1-5,TGTGCCAGTAGCCGGGTCGGGGAGGCGAGCAATCAGCCCCAGCATTTT,CASSRVGEASNQPQHF
-,TRBV10-3,-,TRBJ2-3,TGTGCCATCAGTGAGAGGGACAAGCGAAGCACAGATACGCAGTATTTT,CAISERDKRSTDTQYF
-,TRBV21-1,-,TRBJ1-3,TGTGCCAGCAGCCCGCCCGGGACAGGGGGCCCCTCTGGAAACACCATATATTTT,CASSPPGTGGPSGNTIYF
TRBD2,TRBV7-2,once,TRBJ2-2,TGTGCCAGCAGCTTAATGGGGGGAGGGCCAACCGGGGAGCTGTTTTTT,CASSLMGGGPTGELFF
TRBD1,TRBV27,-,TRBJ2-7,TGTGCCAGCAGTTCCCCCGGGACAGGGTCCAACGAGCAGTACTTC,CASSSPGTGSNEQYF
-,TRBV16,-,TRBJ2-1,TGTGCCAGCAGCCAATTACAGGACAGTGAGCAGTTCTTC,CASSQLQDSEQFF
-,TRBV5-6,-,TRBJ1-4,TGTGCCAGCAGCCAACGGGACTCGGGGGGCGAAAAACTGTTTTTT,CASSQRDSGGEKLFF
TRBD1,TRBV7-2,-,TRBJ1-6,TGTGCCAGCAGCCAGATGACAGGGGGCGGTTCACCCCTCCACTTT,CASSQMTGGGSPLHF
-,TRBV6-5,-,TRBJ2-5,TGTGCCAGCAGCCGCGGGGCAGGGCGAGAGACCCAGTACTTC,CASSRGAGRETQYF
TRBD2,TRBV19,-,TRBJ2-1,TGTGCCAGTAGCCGTTGGGCTAGCGGGGGGTACAATGAGCAGTTCTTC,CASSRWASGGYNEQFF
TRBD1,TRBV6-6,-,TRBJ2-5,TGTGCCAGCAGTTACCAGGACAGGGAGGAGACCCAGTACTTC,CASSYQDREETQYF
-,TRBV5-6,-,TRBJ1-2,TGTGCCAGCAGCTTTGGGAGCTATGGCTACACCTTC,CASSFGSYGYTF
-,TRBV4-2,-,TRBJ1-4,TGTGCCAGCAGCCAAGGGGACGGGGGTGAAAAACTGTTTTTT,CASSQGDGGEKLFF
TRBD2,TRBV28,-,TRBJ2-1,TGTGCGATTCCCGTAGCGGGGGGAAATGAGCAGTTCTTC,CAIPVAGGNEQFF
-,TRBV28,-,TRBJ1-1,TGTGCCAGCAGTTTCGAGGTGAACACTGAAGCTTTCTTT,CASSFEVNTEAFF
TRBD1,TRBV9,-,TRBJ1-4,TGTGCCAGCAGCGAAGGGACAGACGAGGGGGAAAAACTGTTTTTT,CASSEGTDEGEKLFF
TRBD1,TRBV28,-,TRBJ1-2,TGTGCCAGCAGGGCCGGGGGACAGATTCTGTCTGGCTACACCTTC,CASRAGGQILSGYTF
TRBD1,TRBV27,few,TRBJ1-1,TGTGCCAGCAGTTCGGACAGGGGGCTAGGTGAAGCTTTCTTT,CASSSDRGLGEAFF
-,TRBV2,-,TRBJ1-2,TGTGCCAGCAGTGAAGCCCACTCTAACTATGGCTACACCTTC,CASSEAHSNYGYTF
-,TRBV27,-,TRBJ2-7,TGTGCCAGCAGTTTATCGGAGGGACGGACCTACGAGCAGTACTTC,CASSLSEGRTYEQYF
TRBD2,TRBV9,-,TRBJ2-1,TGTGCCAGCAGCGGCACTAGCGGGAGGATCAATGAGCAGTTCTTC,CASSGTSGRINEQFF
-,TRBV9,-,TRBJ1-6,TGTGCCAGCAGCGCAGGCGCCCCTAATTCACCCCTCCACTTT,CASSAGAPNSPLHF
-,TRBV27,-,TRBJ2-3,TGTGCCAGCAGTCCCGTGGGAGGTGGTACGCAGTATTTT,CASSPVGGGTQYF
-,TRBV9,-,TRBJ2-5,TGTGCCAGCAGCCTAAGCTGGGGGGGCCTCTCCGGGGAGACCCAGTACTTC,CASSLSWGGLSGETQYF